This T cell receptor beta chain was observed in a study of glioma-infiltrating T cells after dendritic cell vaccination. Findings and limits, study-wide: Patients with more pretreatment TILs had longer time to progression and survival.

Trimming took off 3 bases at V and 3 bases at J, with 13 bases between the two ends. Germline V gene data show CDR1 as SGHDT and CDR2 as YYEEEE. There are 15 residues in the CDR3. A note on this clone: Its cognate antigen is unknown.

None of the glioblastoma patients had an isocitrate dehydrogenase mutation. Data came from immunoSEQ multiplex PCR; TCRdb stores just in-frame clones and leaves some out. The table includes roughly 100,000 clones, more than 75% detected once. This receptor was identified in a human donor with glioblastoma. This chain uses TRBV5-6 with TRBJ1-5; no definite D call. Here the sequenced sample was blood, taken before dendritic cell vaccination. CDR3: CASSSWGGLNQPQHF. The CDR3 bases are TGTGCCAGCAGCTCCTGGGGAGGGCTCAATCAGCCCCAGCATTTT.